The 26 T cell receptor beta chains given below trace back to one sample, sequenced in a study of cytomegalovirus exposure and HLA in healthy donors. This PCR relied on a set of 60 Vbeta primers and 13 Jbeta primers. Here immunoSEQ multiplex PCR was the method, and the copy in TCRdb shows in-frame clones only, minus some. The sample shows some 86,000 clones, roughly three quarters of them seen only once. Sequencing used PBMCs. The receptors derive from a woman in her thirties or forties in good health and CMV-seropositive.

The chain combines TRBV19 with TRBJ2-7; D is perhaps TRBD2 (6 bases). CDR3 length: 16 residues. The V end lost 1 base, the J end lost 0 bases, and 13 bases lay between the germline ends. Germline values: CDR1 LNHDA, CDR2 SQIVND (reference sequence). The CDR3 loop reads CASSIAGTLTSYEQYF. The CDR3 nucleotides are TGTGCCAGTAGTATAGCCGGGACTCTAACCTCCTACGAGCAGTACTTC.

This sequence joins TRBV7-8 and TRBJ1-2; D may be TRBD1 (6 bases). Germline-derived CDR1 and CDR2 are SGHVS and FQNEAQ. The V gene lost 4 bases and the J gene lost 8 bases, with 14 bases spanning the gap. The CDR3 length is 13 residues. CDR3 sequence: CASSYPNDRGYTF. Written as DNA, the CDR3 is TGTGCCAGCAGCTATCCAAATGACAGGGGCTACACCTTC. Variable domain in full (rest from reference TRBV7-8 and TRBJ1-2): GAGVSQSPRYKVAKRGQDVALRCDPISGHVSLFWYQQALGQGPEFLTYFQNEAQLDKSGLPSDRFFAERPEGSVSTLKIQRTQQEDSAVYLCASSYPNDRGYTFGSGTRLTVV.

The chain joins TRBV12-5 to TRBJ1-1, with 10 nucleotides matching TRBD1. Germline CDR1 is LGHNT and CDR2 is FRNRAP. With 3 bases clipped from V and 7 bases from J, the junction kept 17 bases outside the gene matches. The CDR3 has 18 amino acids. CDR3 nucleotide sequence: TGTGCTAGTGGTTTCGCGGCCTTTGGGGGACAGGGGTTATTTGAAGCTTTCTTT. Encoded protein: CASGFAAFGGQGLFEAFF.

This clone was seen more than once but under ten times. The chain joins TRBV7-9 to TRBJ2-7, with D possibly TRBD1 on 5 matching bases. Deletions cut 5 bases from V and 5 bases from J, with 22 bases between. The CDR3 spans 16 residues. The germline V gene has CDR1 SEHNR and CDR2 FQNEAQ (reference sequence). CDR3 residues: CASSPGHWGRRDEQYF. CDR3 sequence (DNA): TGTGCCAGCAGCCCCGGGCATTGGGGCCGACGGGACGAGCAGTACTTC.

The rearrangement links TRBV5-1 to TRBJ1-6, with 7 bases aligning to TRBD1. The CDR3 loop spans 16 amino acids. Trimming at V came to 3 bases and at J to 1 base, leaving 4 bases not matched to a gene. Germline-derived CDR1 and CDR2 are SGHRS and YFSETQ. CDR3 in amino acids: CASSSGQESYNSPLHF. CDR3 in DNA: TGCGCCAGCAGCTCCGGACAGGAATCCTATAATTCACCCCTCCACTTT.

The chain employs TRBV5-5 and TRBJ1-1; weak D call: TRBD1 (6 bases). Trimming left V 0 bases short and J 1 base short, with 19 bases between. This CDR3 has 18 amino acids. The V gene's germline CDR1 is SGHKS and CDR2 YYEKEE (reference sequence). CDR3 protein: CASSLGGPLQIQNTEAFF. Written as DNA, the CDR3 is TGTGCCAGCAGCTTGGGGGGGCCCCTACAGATCCAGAACACTGAAGCTTTCTTT.

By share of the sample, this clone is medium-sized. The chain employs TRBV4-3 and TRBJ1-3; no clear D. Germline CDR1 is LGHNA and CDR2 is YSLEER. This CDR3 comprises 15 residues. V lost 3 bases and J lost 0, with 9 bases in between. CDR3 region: CASSHLGDSGNTIYF. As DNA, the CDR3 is TGCGCCAGCAGCCATCTGGGAGACTCTGGAAACACCATATATTTT.

The CDR3 protein is CASSREGWDTQYF. The CDR3 coding sequence is TGTGCCAGCAGTCGCGAGGGATGGGATACGCAGTATTTT. The gene calls are TRBV6-5 and TRBJ2-3; TRBD2 is a possible D gene (5 bases). Looked up from germline, CDR1 is MNHEY and CDR2 is SVGAGI. The CDR3 sequence is 13 residues long. Trimming pared 5 bases from V and 6 bases from J, leaving 12 bases between.

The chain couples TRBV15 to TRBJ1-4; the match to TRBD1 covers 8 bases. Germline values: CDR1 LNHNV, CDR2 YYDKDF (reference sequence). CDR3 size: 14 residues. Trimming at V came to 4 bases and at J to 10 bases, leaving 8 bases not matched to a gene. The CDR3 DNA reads TGTGCCACCAGCATATCCGGGACAGGCAGAAAACTGTTTTTT. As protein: CATSISGTGRKLFF.

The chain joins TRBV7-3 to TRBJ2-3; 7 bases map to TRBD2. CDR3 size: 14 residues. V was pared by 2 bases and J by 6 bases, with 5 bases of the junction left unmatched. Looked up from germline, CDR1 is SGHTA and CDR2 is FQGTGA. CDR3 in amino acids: CASSLAGEPDTQYF. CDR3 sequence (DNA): TGTGCCAGCAGCTTAGCGGGAGAACCGGATACGCAGTATTTT.

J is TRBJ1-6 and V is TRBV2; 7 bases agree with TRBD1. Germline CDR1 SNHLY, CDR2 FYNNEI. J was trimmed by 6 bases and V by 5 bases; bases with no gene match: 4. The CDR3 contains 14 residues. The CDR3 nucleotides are TGTGCCAGCAGTTTGGGACAGATTAATTCACCCCTCCACTTT. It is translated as CASSLGQINSPLHF.

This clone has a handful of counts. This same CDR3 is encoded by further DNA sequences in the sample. The CDR3 protein is CASSTGMNTEAFF. The CDR3 DNA is TGTGCCAGCAGTACAGGGATGAACACTGAAGCTTTCTTT. This sequence joins TRBV7-3 and TRBJ1-1, with D possibly TRBD1 on 6 matching bases. The length of the CDR3 is 13 residues. Trimming left V 6 bases short and J 0 bases short, with 8 bases between. Per the germline V gene, CDR1 is SGHTA and CDR2 is FQGTGA.

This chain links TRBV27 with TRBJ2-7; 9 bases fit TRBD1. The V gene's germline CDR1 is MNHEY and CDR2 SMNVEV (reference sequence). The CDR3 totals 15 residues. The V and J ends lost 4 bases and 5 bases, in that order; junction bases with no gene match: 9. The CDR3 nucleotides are TGTGCCAGCAGTTCCCTACGGACAGGGGAACACGAGCAGTACTTC. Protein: CASSSLRTGEHEQYF.

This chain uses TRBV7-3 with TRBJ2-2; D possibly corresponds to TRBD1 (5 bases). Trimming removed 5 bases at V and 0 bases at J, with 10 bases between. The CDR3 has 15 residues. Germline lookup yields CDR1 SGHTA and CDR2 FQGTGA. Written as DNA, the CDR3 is TGTGCCAGCAGCCCCAAGACAGCGAACACCGGGGAGCTGTTTTTT. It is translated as CASSPKTANTGELFF.

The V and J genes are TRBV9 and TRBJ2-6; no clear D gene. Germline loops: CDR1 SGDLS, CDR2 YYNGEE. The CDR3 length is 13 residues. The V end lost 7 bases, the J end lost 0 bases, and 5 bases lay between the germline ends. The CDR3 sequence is CASLSSGANVLTF. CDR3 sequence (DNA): TGTGCCAGCCTTAGCTCTGGGGCCAACGTCCTGACTTTC. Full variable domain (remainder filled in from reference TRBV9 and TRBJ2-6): DSGVTQTPKHLITATGQRVTLRCSPRSGDLSVYWYQQSLDQGLQFLIQYYNGEERAKGNILERFSAQQFPDLHSELNLSSLELGDSALYFCASLSSGANVLTFGAGSRLTVL.

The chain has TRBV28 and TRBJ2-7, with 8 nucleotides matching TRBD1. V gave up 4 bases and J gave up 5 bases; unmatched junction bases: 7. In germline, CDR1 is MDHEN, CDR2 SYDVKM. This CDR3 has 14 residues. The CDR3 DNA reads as TGTGCCAGCAGTTCCCTAGGACAGGGCCACGAGCAGTACTTC. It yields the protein CASSSLGQGHEQYF.

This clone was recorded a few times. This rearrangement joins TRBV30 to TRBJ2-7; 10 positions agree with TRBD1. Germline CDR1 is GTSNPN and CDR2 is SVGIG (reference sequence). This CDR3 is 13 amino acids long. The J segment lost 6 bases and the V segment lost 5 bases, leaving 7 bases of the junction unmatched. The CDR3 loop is CAWSIGTGVEQYF. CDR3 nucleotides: TGTGCCTGGTCAATAGGGACAGGGGTCGAGCAGTACTTC.

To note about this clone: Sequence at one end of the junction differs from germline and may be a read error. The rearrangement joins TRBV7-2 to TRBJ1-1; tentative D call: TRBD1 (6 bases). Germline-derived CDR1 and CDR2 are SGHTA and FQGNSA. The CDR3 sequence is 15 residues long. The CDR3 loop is CASNLGGLAGTEAFF. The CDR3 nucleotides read TGTGCCAGCAACTTAGGGGGACTGGCGGGTACTGAAGCTTTCTTT.

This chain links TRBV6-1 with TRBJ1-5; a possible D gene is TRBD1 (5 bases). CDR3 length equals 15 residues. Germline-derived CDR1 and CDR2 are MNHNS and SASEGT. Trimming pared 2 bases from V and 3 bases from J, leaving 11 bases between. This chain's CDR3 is CASSERGRDNQPQHF. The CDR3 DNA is TGTGCCAGCAGTGAAAGGGGTCGTGACAATCAGCCCCAGCATTTT.

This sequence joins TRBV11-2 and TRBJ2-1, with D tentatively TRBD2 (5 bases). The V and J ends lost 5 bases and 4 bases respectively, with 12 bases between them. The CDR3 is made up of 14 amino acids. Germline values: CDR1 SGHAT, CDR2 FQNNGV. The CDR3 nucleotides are TGTGCCAGCAGCCACCGGACTGGATACAATGAGCAGTTCTTC. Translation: CASSHRTGYNEQFF.

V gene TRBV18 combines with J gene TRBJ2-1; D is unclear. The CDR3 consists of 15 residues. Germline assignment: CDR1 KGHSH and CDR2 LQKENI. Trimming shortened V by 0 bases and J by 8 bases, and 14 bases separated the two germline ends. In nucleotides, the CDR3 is TGTGCCAGCTCACCACCCTCTGAGAGCTTCCATGAGCAGTTCTTC. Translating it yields CASSPPSESFHEQFF. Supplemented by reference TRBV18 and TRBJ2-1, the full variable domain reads NAGVMQNPRHLVRRRGQEARLRCSPMKGHSHVYWYRQLPEEGLKFMVYLQKENIIDESGMPKERFSAEFPKEGPSILRIQQVVRGDSAAYFCASSPPSESFHEQFFGPGTRLTVL.

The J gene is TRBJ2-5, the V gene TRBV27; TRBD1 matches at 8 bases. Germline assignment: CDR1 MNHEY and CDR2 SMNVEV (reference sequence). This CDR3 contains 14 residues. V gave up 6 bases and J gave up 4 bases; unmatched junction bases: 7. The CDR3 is CASRGQGAGETQYF. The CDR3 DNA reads TGTGCCAGCAGAGGACAGGGAGCTGGAGAGACCCAGTACTTC.

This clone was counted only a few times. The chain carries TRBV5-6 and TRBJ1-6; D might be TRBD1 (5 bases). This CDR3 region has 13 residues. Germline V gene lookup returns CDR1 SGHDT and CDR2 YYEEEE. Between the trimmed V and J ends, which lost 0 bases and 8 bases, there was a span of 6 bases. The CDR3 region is CASSLATDSPLHF. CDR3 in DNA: TGTGCCAGCAGCTTGGCGACAGATTCACCCCTCCACTTT.

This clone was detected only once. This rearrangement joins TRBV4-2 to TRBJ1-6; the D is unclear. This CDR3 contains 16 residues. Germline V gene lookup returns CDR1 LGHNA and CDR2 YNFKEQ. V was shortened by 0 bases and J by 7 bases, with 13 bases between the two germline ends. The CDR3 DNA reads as TGTGCCAGCAGCCAAGATCGGATGGGAGAAAATTCACCCCTCCACTTT. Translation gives CASSQDRMGENSPLHF.

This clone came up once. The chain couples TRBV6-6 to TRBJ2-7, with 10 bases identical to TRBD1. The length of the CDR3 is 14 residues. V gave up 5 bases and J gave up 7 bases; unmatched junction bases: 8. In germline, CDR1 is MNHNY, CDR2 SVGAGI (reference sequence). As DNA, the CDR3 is TGTGCCAGCAGTGATAGGACAGGGGGGAAAGAGCAGTACTTC. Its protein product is CASSDRTGGKEQYF.

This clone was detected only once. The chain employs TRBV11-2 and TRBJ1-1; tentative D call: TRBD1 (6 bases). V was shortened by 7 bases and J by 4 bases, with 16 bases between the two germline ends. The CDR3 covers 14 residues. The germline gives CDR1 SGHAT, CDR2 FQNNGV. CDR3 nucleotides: TGTGCCAGCATCAACCAGGGGCGGGTCACTGAAGCTTTCTTT. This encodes CASINQGRVTEAFF.